This record covers a single T cell receptor beta chain. Its antigen is as yet unknown. From the approximately 120-subject validation cohort, which was separate from the roughly 670-subject first cohort, the donors were drawn. This record belongs to a study of cytomegalovirus exposure and HLA in healthy donors. TCRdb keeps only in-frame clones here, not all; method: immunoSEQ multiplex PCR. This table holds about 240,000 clones, around 86% found once. From germline, CDR1 is MDHEN and CDR2 SYDVKM. This CDR3 contains 15 residues. V gave up 4 bases and J gave up 0 bases, with 10 bases separating them. Study-level findings and limits: Clusters of TCRs from the first cohort tended to co-occur in the 100 to 150 validation repertoires (as a later analysis found). Confirmation was obtained in vitro that a few CMV-associated chains are specific for CMV antigens.

V and J are TRBV28 and TRBJ2-1; TRBD2 is a possible D gene (6 bases). The sequenced material came from PBMCs. This clonotype was obtained from a woman aged 25-40 years in good health and CMV-seropositive. The CDR3 DNA is TGTGCCAGCAGTTCCGGGGGAGCCTCCTACAATGAGCAGTTCTTC. Translation gives CASSSGGASYNEQFF.